The TCR beta chain under discussion was sequenced for a study of cytomegalovirus exposure and HLA in healthy donors. Notes on the study in general: One later analysis reportedly identified an Asian-associated ancestry cluster that showed fewer N-insertions than the roughly 640-donor mean. CMV serostatus was the only recorded immune exposure for donors.

For this clone: What it binds is not known.

A multiplex PCR was run with 60 Vbeta primers and 13 Jbeta primers. Assay used: immunoSEQ multiplex PCR; TCRdb lists only in-frame clones, some missing. The table has 55,000 or so clones, around 78% seen once. Healthy individuals who donated bone marrow served as the donors. At sampling all donors were nominally healthy, likely with unrecorded immune exposures. J lost 5 bases, V lost 1 base, and 13 bases had no gene match. CDR1 is SGHAT and CDR2 is FQNNGV in the germline V gene. The CDR3 runs to 17 residues. The chain uses TRBV11-2 and TRBJ1-1; 7 bases align to TRBD1. The receptor was isolated from a female donor in good health and CMV-seronegative. Sequencing was performed on PBMCs. The chain's CDR3 is CASSLVGGGTVVTEAFF. The CDR3 region has the DNA TGTGCCAGCAGCTTAGTTGGCGGCGGGACAGTTGTGACTGAAGCTTTCTTT.